The T cell receptor beta chain under discussion was sequenced for a study of CD8 T cells in ankylosing spondylitis. Study-wide points: Reportedly, significant enrichment of disease-linked clones occurred in matched ankylosing spondylitis synovial fluid. A subset of motif variants has previously been described in the synovial fluid and blood of reactive arthritis.

Remarks on this clonotype: No antigen is known for it.

With molecular barcodes, quantitative 5'-RACE was used to make the TCR beta libraries. TCRdb re-derived calls from the 5' RACE reads in MiXCR, one entry per CDR3 protein. Of some 340,000 distinct CDR3 sequences in the sample, approximately 15% are singletons; the top ten hold 0.9% to 1.2%. This CDR3 is built from 14 residues. V lost 0 bases and J 3 bases, leaving 8 bases between the germline ends. CDR1 and CDR2 from the germline V gene are SGDLS and YYNGEE. The specimen was blood, either unsorted or a sorted T cell fraction (not recorded which). V gene TRBV9 combines with J gene TRBJ2-3; either TRBD1 or TRBD2 may supply D (5 bases each). The sequence was collected from a male donor with ankylosing spondylitis or in good health (not recorded which). CDR3 bases: TGTGCCAGCAGCGTAGCTGGGACGACAGATACGCAGTATTTT. Protein: CASSVAGTTDTQYF.